This is a list of T cell receptor beta chains from one sample in a study of neurological immune-mediated disorders. TCRdb passed the 5' RACE reads through MiXCR, listing each CDR3 protein once. The profile shows fewer than 25,000 distinct CDR3 sequences, roughly a tenth of them singletons. Sequences were obtained from PBMCs. Source of these receptors: a woman aged 55-69 years with HTLV-1-associated myelopathy (HAM/TSP). Each CDR3 is given with its conserved first and last residue. D genes are given only for firm matches. The size entry is marked missing in some rows and otherwise reads once, few, many or a size class.

CDR3 protein	CDR3 DNA	V gene	D gene	J gene	clone size
CSARDRGTRITGELFF	TGCAGTGCTAGAGATCGTGGGACACGTATCACCGGGGAGCTGTTTTTT	TRBV20-1	.	TRBJ2-2	many
CSATPFEFMNTEAFF	TGCAGTGCTACCCCATTTGAGTTCATGAACACTGAAGCTTTCTTT	TRBV20-1	.	TRBJ1-1	many
CSVAPGTGNTGELFF	TGCAGCGTTGCCCCCGGGACGGGGAACACCGGGGAGCTGTTTTTT	TRBV29-1	.	TRBJ2-2	medium-sized
CASSLGSGIHSTDTQYF	TGTGCCAGCAGCTTGGGGTCAGGCATCCATAGCACAGATACGCAGTATTTT	TRBV5-6	.	TRBJ2-3	many
CASSPYPRQIHEQFF	TGTGCCAGCAGCCCCTACCCCCGGCAGATACATGAGCAGTTCTTC	TRBV7-9	.	TRBJ2-1	many
CSASWLAGGYEQFF	TGCAGTGCTAGTTGGCTAGCGGGGGGTTATGAGCAGTTCTTC	TRBV20-1	TRBD2	TRBJ2-1	many
CSAREFPSPGYTF	TGCAGTGCTAGAGAGTTCCCTTCACCCGGCTACACCTTT	TRBV20-1	.	TRBJ1-2	.
CASRWGGVDYGYTF	TGTGCCAGCAGATGGGGTGGGGTCGACTATGGCTACACCTTC	TRBV12-3/TRBV12-4	.	TRBJ1-2	.
CASSQGSSLHSPLHF	TGTGCCAGCTCCCAGGGGAGCAGCCTCCATTCACCCCTCCACTTT	TRBV18	.	TRBJ1-6	many
CSAKQPSGGAYHEQFF	TGCAGTGCCAAACAACCTAGCGGGGGGGCTTACCATGAGCAGTTCTTC	TRBV20-1	TRBD2	TRBJ2-1	many
CSARSYPAMSSYNEQFF	TGCAGTGCTAGATCGTATCCGGCTATGAGCTCCTACAATGAGCAGTTCTTC	TRBV20-1	.	TRBJ2-1	many
CASSSGRGGETQYF	TGCGCCAGCAGTTCGGGCCGGGGCGGAGAGACCCAGTACTTC	TRBV5-1	.	TRBJ2-5	many
CSDVETGDYGYTF	TGCAGCGACGTCGAGACAGGGGACTATGGCTACACCTTC	TRBV29-1	TRBD1	TRBJ1-2	medium-sized
CASSIQDGETQYF	TGTGCCAGTAGTATCCAGGACGGTGAGACCCAGTACTTC	TRBV19	.	TRBJ2-5	.
CASSSGQGPEQYF	TGTGCCAGCAGCTCAGGACAGGGGCCCGAGCAGTACTTC	TRBV7-8	TRBD1	TRBJ2-7	many
CSVGPRTGRAFF	TGCAGCGTTGGCCCCCGGACAGGGCGGGCTTTCTTT	TRBV29-1	TRBD1	TRBJ1-1	many
CASSPRQGSSYNSPLHF	TGTGCCAGCAGCCCCCGTCAGGGGAGCTCCTATAATTCACCCCTCCACTTT	TRBV6-5	.	TRBJ1-6	many
CASSFGSSYNEQFF	TGTGCCAGCAGTTTCGGGTCTTCCTACAATGAGCAGTTCTTC	TRBV12-3/TRBV12-4	.	TRBJ2-1	many
CASSQGDGQYTEAFF	TGCGCCAGCAGCCAAGGGGACGGACAGTACACTGAAGCTTTCTTT	TRBV4-1	.	TRBJ1-1	many
CSARDITGGRNEQYF	TGCAGTGCTAGAGATATCACAGGGGGAAGGAACGAGCAGTACTTC	TRBV20-1	TRBD1	TRBJ2-7	many
CASSSGQLEETQYF	TGCGCCAGCAGCTCGGGACAGTTGGAAGAGACCCAGTACTTC	TRBV5-1	TRBD1	TRBJ2-5	many
CASSLGPSRDEKLFF	TGCGCCAGCAGCTTGGGACCCTCGAGGGATGAAAAACTGTTTTTT	TRBV5-1	.	TRBJ1-4	many
CASQDRANEQFF	TGTGCCAGCCAAGACAGGGCCAATGAGCAGTTCTTC	TRBV6-6	TRBD1	TRBJ2-1	many
CSAREPGGNTEAFF	TGCAGTGCTAGAGAGCCCGGGGGAAACACTGAAGCTTTCTTT	TRBV20-1	.	TRBJ1-1	many
CASSLRGGRDGNEQFF	TGTGCCAGCAGCTTACGGGGGGGTAGGGATGGCAATGAGCAGTTCTTC	TRBV7-6	TRBD2	TRBJ2-1	few
CVSSVGGQSYTGELFF	TGTGTCAGCAGCGTAGGAGGGCAATCCTACACCGGGGAGCTGTTTTTT	TRBV9	.	TRBJ2-2	.
CASTQTLTSGLLHEQYF	TGCGCCAGCACCCAAACGTTGACTAGCGGGTTGCTCCACGAGCAGTACTTC	TRBV5-1	TRBD2	TRBJ2-7	many
CASGDRAGQPQHF	TGTGCCAGCGGGGACAGGGCAGGTCAGCCCCAGCATTTT	TRBV27	TRBD1	TRBJ1-5	.
CASSLVMWGSGETQYF	TGTGCCAGCAGTTTAGTAATGTGGGGGAGCGGGGAGACCCAGTACTTC	TRBV12-3/TRBV12-4	.	TRBJ2-5	many
CSARGTGGRGTF	TGCAGTGCTAGAGGGACAGGGGGCAGAGGCACCTTC	TRBV20-1	TRBD1	TRBJ1-2	many
CASRLRGRSTDTQYF	TGTGCCAGCAGGCTCCGAGGACGGTCCACAGATACGCAGTATTTT	TRBV12-3/TRBV12-4	.	TRBJ2-3	many
CSARHGLAGGPGNYNEQFF	TGCAGTGCTAGGCATGGGCTAGCGGGGGGGCCCGGCAACTACAATGAGCAGTTCTTC	TRBV20-1	TRBD2	TRBJ2-1	many
CASSLLRVGTGTEAFF	TGCGCCAGCAGCTTGTTGCGGGTAGGGACAGGCACTGAAGCTTTCTTT	TRBV5-1	TRBD1	TRBJ1-1	many
CASSQDPRAPNEQYF	TGCGCCAGCAGCCAAGATCCCAGGGCCCCTAACGAGCAGTACTTC	TRBV4-1	.	TRBJ2-7	many
CSARDPAGGRSYNEQFF	TGCAGTGCTAGAGATCCGGCGGGGGGGCGGTCCTACAATGAGCAGTTCTTC	TRBV20-1	TRBD2	TRBJ2-1	many
CASSARTRNTEAFF	TGTGCCAGCAGCGCCCGCACCCGGAACACTGAAGCTTTCTTT	TRBV9	.	TRBJ1-1	many
CAISESEVLKPATNEKLFF	TGTGCCATCAGTGAGTCCGAAGTCCTAAAGCCTGCAACTAATGAAAAACTGTTTTTT	TRBV10-3	.	TRBJ1-4	few
CASSLAPVRDRFTGELFF	TGTGCCAGCAGTTTAGCGCCGGTTCGGGACAGATTTACCGGGGAGCTGTTTTTT	TRBV12-3/TRBV12-4	TRBD1	TRBJ2-2	many
CASKGQGESEQFF	TGCGCCAGCAAAGGACAGGGTGAATCGGAGCAGTTCTTC	TRBV10-1	TRBD1	TRBJ2-1	many
CASCPRDGHVLTF	TGCGCCAGCTGTCCCCGGGACGGTCACGTCCTGACTTTC	TRBV5-1	.	TRBJ2-6	many
CASSPFSGGLNEQFF	TGCGCCAGCAGCCCTTTCTCGGGGGGTTTAAATGAGCAGTTCTTC	TRBV4-1	TRBD2	TRBJ2-1	many
CAWSAGQYGYTF	TGTGCCTGGAGTGCGGGACAGTATGGCTACACCTTC	TRBV30	TRBD1	TRBJ1-2	many
CASRSLQGYNEQFF	TGTGCCAGCCGCTCGCTACAGGGTTACAATGAGCAGTTCTTC	TRBV7-6	.	TRBJ2-1	many
CSLHTDLATDTQYF	TGCAGTTTACACACCGATCTAGCGACAGATACGCAGTATTTT	TRBV20-1	.	TRBJ2-3	many
CASSVIAGGRTDTQYF	TGTGCCAGCAGTGTAATAGCGGGGGGACGCACAGATACGCAGTATTTT	TRBV6-1	TRBD2	TRBJ2-3	many
CASSGQGSSRNEQFF	TGCGCCAGCAGCGGACAAGGGTCGAGTCGCAATGAGCAGTTCTTC	TRBV5-1	.	TRBJ2-1	.
CASSLSGPQYEQYF	TGCGCCAGCAGCTTGTCCGGTCCTCAATACGAGCAGTACTTC	TRBV5-1	.	TRBJ2-7	many
CASSLAREGNTEAFF	TGCGCCAGCAGCTTGGCCCGAGAGGGGAACACTGAAGCTTTCTTT	TRBV5-1	.	TRBJ1-1	medium-sized
CASSFRDRGTEQFF	TGTGCCAGCAGCTTCCGGGACAGGGGGACTGAGCAGTTCTTC	TRBV7-9	TRBD1	TRBJ2-1	medium-sized
CSARGQGGFGDEQFF	TGCAGTGCTAGGGGTCAGGGTGGTTTCGGGGATGAGCAGTTCTTC	TRBV20-1	.	TRBJ2-1	many
CASSYSTGRADTQYF	TGTGCCAGCAGTTACTCGACAGGGAGGGCAGATACGCAGTATTTT	TRBV6-6	.	TRBJ2-3	many